The next 14 T cell receptor beta chains were all read from a single sample in a study of T cell repertoires in cytomegalovirus infection. Their recognized antigens are unknown. TCRdb used MiXCR to reprocess the reads, holding one entry per CDR3 protein. The table shows 830,000 or so distinct CDR3 sequences, with roughly 33% occurring only once. The sequenced sample was cultured CD8+ T cells from PBMCs, obtained from culture after CMV antigen stimulation. The receptors come from a human donor in good health (CMV status not recorded). Some clones in this sample may be carry-over from other donors' samples.

The chain couples TRBV12-5 to TRBJ2-3, with TRBD1 identical over 7 bases. V lost 2 bases and J lost 2; bases outside the gene matches: 13. This CDR3 comprises 18 residues. Germline loops: CDR1 LGHNT, CDR2 FRNRAP. CDR3 protein: CASGLTLRDSELTDTQYF. CDR3 in DNA: TGTGCTAGTGGTTTGACACTCCGGGACAGTGAACTCACAGATACGCAGTATTTT.

Regarding this clonotype: A much larger clone differs from this one at a single base, so this may be a read error. CDR3 loop: CASSLHEAFF. Written as DNA, the CDR3 is TGTGCCAGCAGCTTGCATGAAGCTTTCTTT. The chain is built from TRBV7-6 and TRBJ1-1; unclear D gene. V shed 3 bases and J shed 7 bases, with 3 bases lying between them. Germline-derived CDR1 and CDR2 are SGHVS and FNYEAQ. The length of the CDR3 is 10 residues. Filled out from reference TRBV7-6 and TRBJ1-1, the complete variable domain reads GAGVSQSPRYKVTKRGQDVALRCDPISGHVSLYWYRQALGQGPEFLTYFNYEAQQDKSGLPNDRFSAERPEGSISTLTIQRTEQRDSAMYRCASSLHEAFFGQGTRLTVV.

This clonotype was seen many times. The chain recombines TRBV12-3 or TRBV12-4 with TRBJ1-5; D is ambiguous. The CDR3 runs to 13 residues. V shed 6 bases and J shed 4 bases, with 10 bases lying between them. The CDR3 is CASSEGLNQPQHF. The CDR3 nucleotides are TGTGCCAGCAGCGAAGGACTGAATCAGCCCCAGCATTTT.

The chain uses TRBV28 and TRBJ2-7, with 8 bases identical to TRBD2. CDR1 and CDR2 (germline): MDHEN, SYDVKM. The length of the CDR3 is 17 residues. With V trimmed by 6 bases and J by 0 bases, 13 bases remained unmatched. CDR3 residues: CASRSGGRGAHSYEQYV. The CDR3 DNA is TGTGCCAGCAGATCCGGGGGGCGGGGGGCCCACTCCTACGAGCAGTACGTC.

This clonotype occurred a few times. The V and J genes are TRBV15 and TRBJ2-7; D perhaps matches TRBD1 (5 bases). Trimming stripped 8 bases from V and 7 bases from J, with 18 bases between. The CDR3 covers 13 residues. Germline V gives CDR1 LNHNV, CDR2 YYDKDF (reference sequence). This CDR3 reads CATESFPGNEQYF. For the CDR3, the DNA is TGTGCCACCGAGAGTTTTCCAGGGAATGAGCAGTACTTC.

The V and J genes are TRBV28 and TRBJ1-2, with a tentative D call TRBD1 (6 bases). CDR3 size: 16 residues. Germline CDR1 MDHEN, CDR2 SYDVKM. Deletions cut 3 bases from V and 8 bases from J, with 22 bases between. The CDR3 here is CASSFAGAAGLQGYTF. The CDR3 nucleotides read TGTGCCAGCAGTTTCGCAGGGGCCGCCGGGCTGCAGGGCTACACCTTC.

In its sample, this clonotype was seen a few times. The J gene is TRBJ2-5, the V gene TRBV5-1; 8 bases align to TRBD1. The germline CDR1 and CDR2 sequences are SGHRS and YFSETQ. The CDR3 is 14 amino acids. With 5 bases clipped from V and 2 bases from J, the junction kept 5 bases outside the gene matches. CDR3 sequence: CASREDREQETQYF. DNA for the CDR3: TGCGCCAGCAGAGAGGACAGGGAACAAGAGACCCAGTACTTC.

The table lists this clonotype with a few counts. The chain joins TRBV6-6 to TRBJ1-1; D is undetermined. The CDR3 loop spans 16 amino acids. V was trimmed by 2 bases and J by 3 bases, leaving 16 bases between them. Germline CDR1 and CDR2: MNHNY and SVGAGI (reference sequence). CDR3 residues: CASSYVSRAGDTEAFF. The CDR3 DNA is TGTGCCAGCAGTTACGTCTCTAGGGCCGGGGACACTGAAGCTTTCTTT.

This clonotype was observed a handful of times. The chain links TRBV6-5 to TRBJ2-5; 8 bases align to TRBD2. Germline V lookup: CDR1 MNHEY, CDR2 SVGAGI. V lost 0 bases and J lost 5; bases outside the gene matches: 11. CDR3 size: 17 residues. The CDR3 sequence: CASSYSGSGERSETQYF. CDR3 nucleotides: TGTGCCAGCAGTTACTCTGGTAGCGGGGAGAGGAGTGAGACCCAGTACTTC.

J is TRBJ1-5 and V is TRBV4-1; TRBD1 is a possible D gene (5 bases). The V end was cut by 1 base, the J end by 2 bases, with 15 bases between. Germline CDR1 is MGHRA and CDR2 is YSYEKL. The CDR3 is made up of 17 amino acids. The CDR3 coding sequence is TGCGCCAGCAGCCAAGTTCTCAGTGGGGGGGGCAATCAGCCCCAGCATTTT. Its protein product is CASSQVLSGGGNQPQHF.

There are a few counts of this clonotype. The rearrangement links TRBV7-8 to TRBJ2-1; D is uncertain. The ends were cut back, 5 bases at V and 4 bases at J, with 15 bases in the middle. CDR3 length: 15 amino acids. Germline values: CDR1 SGHVS, CDR2 FQNEAQ. The CDR3 loop is CASSPQYPTYNEQFF. CDR3 coding DNA: TGTGCCAGCAGCCCACAGTACCCGACTTACAATGAGCAGTTCTTC.

Only a few counts were recorded for this clonotype. This chain connects TRBV29-1 to TRBJ2-7; D might be TRBD1 (5 bases). CDR3 size: 10 residues. The V gene's germline CDR1 is SQVTM and CDR2 ANQGSEA. V lost 4 bases and J lost 6, with 7 bases in between. The CDR3 coding sequence is TGCAGCGTTGTAGGGGTCGAGCAGTACTTC. Translating it yields CSVVGVEQYF.

The rearrangement links TRBV29-1 to TRBJ2-1, with D possibly matching TRBD1 (6 bases). Trimming cost V 1 base and J 3 bases, with 16 bases left between them. Looked up from germline, CDR1 is SQVTM and CDR2 is ANQGSEA. This CDR3 region has 16 residues. The CDR3 DNA reads TGCAGCGTTGAAGGGTACCGGGACACCCTCTACAATGAGCAGTTCTTC. As protein: CSVEGYRDTLYNEQFF.

CDR3 protein: CASMTGVNQPQHF. In nucleotides, the CDR3 is TGTGCCAGCATGACAGGGGTCAATCAGCCCCAGCATTTT. The J gene is TRBJ1-5, the V gene TRBV27, with 8 bases fitting TRBD1. The CDR3 is 13 amino acids. The germline V gene has CDR1 MNHEY and CDR2 SMNVEV (reference sequence). V trimming: 7 bases; J trimming: 3 bases; junction bases outside the gene matches: 2.